This T cell receptor beta chain was sequenced for a study of T cell changes during pregnancy in multiple sclerosis. The table came from immunoSEQ multiplex PCR; TCRdb's copy has only in-frame clones and leaves some out. The sample has about 50,000 clones, roughly 92% seen once. This CDR3 is built from 16 residues. The V end lost 0 bases, the J end lost 2 bases, and 13 bases lay between the germline ends. Germline V gives CDR1 SEHNR, CDR2 FQNEAQ (reference sequence). Specimen: CD4+ T cells from peripheral blood mononuclear cells, collected in the third trimester of pregnancy. The clonotype comes from a female donor with multiple sclerosis, enrolled in a pregnancy study. This sequence joins TRBV7-9 and TRBJ1-2, with D possibly matching TRBD1 (5 bases). CDR3 nucleotide sequence: TGTGCCAGCAGCTTAGCGCAGGGCAGGACGAACTATGGCTACACCTTC. This translates into CASSLAQGRTNYGYTF. The complete variable domain, with remaining parts taken from reference TRBV7-9 and TRBJ1-2, reads DTGVSQNPRHKITKRGQNVTFRCDPISEHNRLYWYRQTLGQGPEFLTYFQNEAQLEKSRLLSDRFSAERPKGSFSTLEIQRTEQGDSAMYLCASSLAQGRTNYGYTFGSGTRLTVV.